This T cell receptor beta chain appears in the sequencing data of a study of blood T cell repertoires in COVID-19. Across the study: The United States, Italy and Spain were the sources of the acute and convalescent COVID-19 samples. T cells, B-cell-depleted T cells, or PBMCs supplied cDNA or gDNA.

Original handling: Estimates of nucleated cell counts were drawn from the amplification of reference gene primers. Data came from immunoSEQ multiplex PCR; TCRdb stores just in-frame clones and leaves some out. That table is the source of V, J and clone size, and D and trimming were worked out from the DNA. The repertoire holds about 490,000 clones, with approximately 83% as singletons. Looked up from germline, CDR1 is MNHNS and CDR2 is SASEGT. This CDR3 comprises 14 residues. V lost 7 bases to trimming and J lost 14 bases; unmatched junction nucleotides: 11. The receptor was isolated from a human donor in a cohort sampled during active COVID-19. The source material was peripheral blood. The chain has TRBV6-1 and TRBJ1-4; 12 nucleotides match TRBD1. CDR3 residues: CASNVRDRGHYLFF. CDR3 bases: TGTGCCAGCAATGTAAGGGACAGGGGGCATTATCTGTTTTTT.